These 27 T cell receptor beta chains originate from one sample sequenced in a study of cytomegalovirus exposure and HLA in healthy donors. Vbeta (60) and Jbeta (13) primers were used in the PCR. Generated by immunoSEQ multiplex PCR, the TCRdb table keeps only in-frame clones and is missing some. Altogether about 140,000 clones are present, roughly 80% being singletons, with the ten largest covering roughly 1.6%. The sample consisted of PBMCs. The receptors were gathered from a female donor in good health and CMV-seronegative.

The chain carries TRBV6-1 and TRBJ1-1, with 7 nucleotides matching TRBD1. The V segment lost 7 bases and the J segment 5 bases; nucleotides outside the gene matches: 7. CDR3 size: 13 residues. Germline V CDR1 and CDR2: MNHNS, SASEGT. CDR3 loop: CASKGTVKTEAFF. DNA for the CDR3: TGTGCCAGCAAGGGGACAGTTAAGACTGAAGCTTTCTTT.

The rearrangement joins TRBV11-1 to TRBJ2-2; 8 positions match TRBD1. With 0 bases clipped from V and 4 bases from J, the junction kept 7 bases outside the gene matches. The CDR3 is made up of 17 amino acids. Germline loops: CDR1 SGHAT, CDR2 FQDESV (reference sequence). The DNA for the CDR3 is TGTGCCAGCAGCTTAGCGACAGGACAGGGAAGCACCGGGGAGCTGTTTTTT. As protein: CASSLATGQGSTGELFF.

This rearrangement joins TRBV2 to TRBJ1-1, with D perhaps matching TRBD1 (6 bases). This CDR3 contains 13 residues. Trimming took 8 bases from V and 4 from J, leaving 14 bases between them. The germline V gene encodes CDR1 SNHLY and CDR2 FYNNEI. The CDR3 spells CASFRGAVTEAFF. The CDR3, as DNA: TGTGCCAGCTTTCGGGGGGCAGTCACTGAAGCTTTCTTT.

This clone occurred a few times. The chain is built from TRBV25-1 and TRBJ1-2, with TRBD1 identical over 9 bases. CDR3 size: 17 residues. With 1 base clipped from V and 5 bases from J, the junction kept 11 bases outside the gene matches. Per the germline V gene, CDR1 is MGHDK and CDR2 is SYGVNS. CDR3 sequence reads: CASSESLGQGPPYGYTF. For the CDR3, the DNA is TGTGCCAGCAGTGAATCCCTCGGACAGGGGCCACCTTATGGCTACACCTTC.

The rearrangement links TRBV7-2 to TRBJ2-7, with 7 positions matching TRBD1. Trimming cost V 1 base and J 6 bases; bases outside gene matches: 9. Germline V gene lookup returns CDR1 SGHTA and CDR2 FQGNSA. The CDR3 runs 15 residues. CDR3 region: CASSLVGRDSAEQYF. CDR3 sequence (DNA): TGTGCCAGCAGCTTAGTTGGCAGGGACAGCGCCGAGCAGTACTTC.

This clone was seen a handful of times. V usage is TRBV27 and J usage is TRBJ1-1, with D perhaps TRBD1 (5 bases). CDR1 MNHEY and CDR2 SMNVEV come from the germline V gene (reference sequence). V shed 5 bases and J shed 5 bases, with 18 bases lying between them. This CDR3 has 15 amino acids. DNA of the CDR3: TGTGCCAGCAGTGCCGGGCCATGGGGGAGGACTGAAGCTTTCTTT. Residues: CASSAGPWGRTEAFF.

The CDR3 DNA reads as TGTGCCAGCAGCTCGGTTGGTTGGGGCCTCTCCTACAATGAGCAGTTCTTC. Residues: CASSSVGWGLSYNEQFF. The J gene is TRBJ2-1, the V gene TRBV5-4; D is perhaps TRBD1 (5 bases). The CDR3 is 17 residues long. V was cut by 3 bases and J by 0 bases, with 16 bases left in between. The germline V gene encodes CDR1 SGHNT and CDR2 YYREEE (reference sequence).

CDR3 nucleotide sequence: TGTGCCAGCAGTGTGAGTCAGCCCCAGCATTTT. It codes for CASSVSQPQHF. The rearrangement joins TRBV2 to TRBJ1-5, with D unclear. With 4 bases removed from V and 6 bases from J, the gap between germline ends came to 4 bases. CDR3 length: 11 amino acids. CDR1 is SNHLY, CDR2 FYNNEI, per germline.

This rearrangement joins TRBV9 to TRBJ2-1, with TRBD1 matching 9 bases. V shed 0 bases, J shed 10 bases, and the junction held 8 bases outside the gene matches. The CDR3 runs 15 residues. Germline V lookup: CDR1 SGDLS, CDR2 YYNGEE. CDR3 sequence: CASSVAGTGSEEQFF. The CDR3 DNA follows: TGTGCCAGCAGCGTAGCCGGGACAGGGTCCGAAGAGCAGTTCTTC. Variable domain in full (rest from reference TRBV9 and TRBJ2-1): DSGVTQTPKHLITATGQRVTLRCSPRSGDLSVYWYQQSLDQGLQFLIQYYNGEERAKGNILERFSAQQFPDLHSELNLSSLELGDSALYFCASSVAGTGSEEQFFGPGTRLTVL.

The chain recombines TRBV9 with TRBJ2-5, with D tentatively TRBD1 (6 bases). The CDR3 is 13 amino acids. Germline V gene lookup returns CDR1 SGDLS and CDR2 YYNGEE. The V end lost 4 bases, the J end lost 0 bases, and 7 bases lay between the germline ends. The CDR3 DNA reads as TGTGCCAGCAGCAGGACAGACCAAGAGACCCAGTACTTC. As protein: CASSRTDQETQYF.

The chain recombines TRBV4-2 with TRBJ2-5, with a weak D call TRBD2 (5 bases). Judging by the DNA end, TRBJ2-7 fits better; the J call may be wrong. This CDR3 is 17 amino acids long. Germline loops: CDR1 LGHNA, CDR2 YNFKEQ. As DNA, the CDR3 is TGTGCCAGCAGCCAAGCGTCTTTTCATCGAGGGAGCTACGAGCAGTACTTC. It codes for CASSQASFHRGSYEQYF.

Only one count was recorded for this clone. The rearrangement joins TRBV18 to TRBJ1-2; D remains unclear. Germline CDR1 is KGHSH and CDR2 is LQKENI. The CDR3 runs to 14 residues. V lost 1 base, J lost 0 bases, and 6 bases lay in between. CDR3 sequence reads: CASSPLEANYGYTF. CDR3 sequence (DNA): TGTGCCAGCTCACCACTAGAGGCTAACTATGGCTACACCTTC.

This rearrangement joins TRBV5-8 to TRBJ1-1, with TRBD1 matching 8 bases. The trim removed 2 bases at V and 11 bases at J, leaving 5 bases unmatched. The CDR3 has 12 residues. Germline CDR1 is SGHTS and CDR2 is YDEGEE. CDR3 protein: CASSFTTGAAFF. The DNA of the CDR3 is TGTGCCAGCAGCTTCACGACAGGGGCGGCTTTCTTT.

Concerning this clone itself: Its ends do not fully match the called genes, so a read error is possible. The V gene is TRBV5-4, the J gene TRBJ1-2; 9 bases align to TRBD1. The CDR3 spans 15 residues. Germline V gene sequence: CDR1 SGHNT, CDR2 YYREEE (reference sequence). The CDR3 nucleotides are TGTGCCAGCAGCTCTCCGGGACAGGGTTTTTATGACTACACCTTC. Encoded protein: CASSSPGQGFYDYTF.

The V call is TRBV18, the J call TRBJ2-3; 7 bases agree with TRBD2. The V and J ends lost 3 bases and 6 bases, in that order; junction bases with no gene match: 9. The CDR3 is made up of 15 amino acids. The germline gives CDR1 KGHSH, CDR2 LQKENI. The CDR3 loop reads CASSPSLAVSDTQYF. CDR3 nucleotides: TGTGCCAGCTCACCGAGTCTAGCGGTATCGGATACGCAGTATTTT.

The chain couples TRBV9 to TRBJ2-5; no definite D call. The end of the DNA fits TRBJ2-7 better, so the J call may be wrong. The CDR3 contains 12 residues. Looked up from germline, CDR1 is SGDLS and CDR2 is YYNGEE. The CDR3 region is CASSGTSYEQYF. In nucleotides, the CDR3 is TGTGCCAGCAGCGGTACTTCGTACGAGCAGTACTTC.

V is TRBV4-1 and J is TRBJ2-5, with 7 bases matching TRBD2. Germline CDR1 MGHRA, CDR2 YSYEKL. CDR3 length equals 16 residues. Trimming cost V 0 bases and J 2 bases; bases outside gene matches: 6. The DNA for the CDR3 is TGCGCCAGCAGCCAAGATCTAAGCGGGGAACAAGAGACCCAGTACTTC. Translating gives CASSQDLSGEQETQYF.

This clone came up a few times. V is TRBV7-9 and J is TRBJ2-6; a possible D gene is TRBD2 (6 bases). V lost 5 bases and J 0 bases, leaving 14 bases between the germline ends. Germline CDR1 reads SEHNR; CDR2 reads FQNEAQ (reference sequence). This CDR3 is 17 amino acids long. In DNA form, the CDR3 reads TGTGCCAGCAGCCCCCCGGAGGGGCCCTCTGGGGCCAACGTCCTGACTTTC. It translates to CASSPPEGPSGANVLTF. The variable domain in full, completed from reference TRBV7-9 and TRBJ2-6, reads DTGVSQNPRHKITKRGQNVTFRCDPISEHNRLYWYRQTLGQGPEFLTYFQNEAQLEKSRLLSDRFSAERPKGSFSTLEIQRTEQGDSAMYLCASSPPEGPSGANVLTFGAGSRLTVL.

The rearrangement links TRBV14 to TRBJ2-3; 9 positions match TRBD1. In germline, CDR1 is SGHDN, CDR2 FVKESK. The CDR3 is 19 residues long. Losses at the gene ends were 2 bases for V and 2 bases for J; bases not matched to a gene: 14. CDR3 sequence reads: CASSQPGQGPSFFTDTQYF. The CDR3, as DNA: TGTGCCAGCAGCCAACCCGGACAGGGGCCCTCATTCTTCACAGATACGCAGTATTTT.

The chain combines TRBV5-1 with TRBJ1-2; 9 bases match TRBD1. Unmatched junction bases numbered 8, after V lost 1 base and J lost 4 bases. The CDR3 length is 16 residues. Germline loops: CDR1 SGHRS, CDR2 YFSETQ. The CDR3 here is CASSLLPTGQGYGYTF. CDR3 nucleotide sequence: TGCGCCAGCAGCTTGTTACCCACGGGACAGGGCTATGGCTACACCTTC.

In this sample, this clone turned up once. The chain carries TRBV6-1 and TRBJ2-3, with 12 positions matching TRBD2. V was clipped by 6 bases and J by 4 bases; unmatched bases: 5. CDR3 length: 15 residues. Germline V gives CDR1 MNHNS, CDR2 SASEGT. In DNA form, the CDR3 reads TGTGCCAGCAGGCGACTAGCGGGGGTTCCAGATACGCAGTATTTT. Translated: CASRRLAGVPDTQYF.

The chain carries TRBV5-4 and TRBJ2-1; tentatively, D is TRBD2 (6 bases). Germline V lookup: CDR1 SGHNT, CDR2 YYREEE (reference sequence). The CDR3 covers 15 residues. Trimming shortened V by 8 bases and J by 8 bases, and 23 bases separated the two germline ends. The CDR3 nucleotides are TGTGCCAGTGCTAGGAGGGCCCTAACTCCCTATGAGCAGTTCTTC. Encoded protein: CASARRALTPYEQFF.

V gene TRBV27 combines with J gene TRBJ2-2; D gene uncertain. V was clipped by 6 bases and J by 5 bases, with 10 bases between them. Germline V gene lookup returns CDR1 MNHEY and CDR2 SMNVEV (reference sequence). The CDR3 has 13 residues. CDR3 residues: CASSPPGTGELFF. In nucleotides, the CDR3 is TGTGCCAGCAGCCCACCCGGGACCGGGGAGCTGTTTTTT.

V gene TRBV5-4 combines with J gene TRBJ1-2; 9 bases align to TRBD1. Germline V CDR1 and CDR2: SGHNT, YYREEE (reference sequence). Trimming cost V 2 bases and J 4 bases; bases outside gene matches: 3. The CDR3 has 14 amino acids. The chain's CDR3 is CASSLQGAIYGYTF. As DNA, the CDR3 is TGTGCCAGCAGCTTACAGGGGGCGATCTATGGCTACACCTTC.

V is TRBV6-1 and J is TRBJ2-4, with 11 positions matching TRBD2. Germline-derived CDR1 and CDR2 are MNHNS and SASEGT. With V trimmed by 3 bases and J by 7 bases, 2 bases remained unmatched. The CDR3 covers 14 residues. CDR3 sequence (DNA): TGTGCCAGCAGTGACGCTAGCGGGAGGAACATTCAGTACTTC. Its protein is CASSDASGRNIQYF.

The chain joins TRBV28 to TRBJ1-1, with D unclear. V was trimmed by 5 bases and J by 2 bases, leaving 12 bases between them. CDR1 MDHEN and CDR2 SYDVKM come from the germline V gene. This CDR3 contains 14 residues. As DNA, the CDR3 is TGTGCCAGCAGTCCCCACAGTGGTAACACTGAAGCTTTCTTT. It is translated as CASSPHSGNTEAFF.

This clone was seen once. The chain joins TRBV28 to TRBJ2-7, with D tentatively TRBD2 (5 bases). V shed 7 bases and J shed 1 base, with 8 bases lying between them. Germline assignment: CDR1 MDHEN and CDR2 SYDVKM. CDR3 length: 12 residues. CDR3 coding DNA: TGTGCCAGCAACAGCGGTTCCTACGAGCAGTACTTC. Its protein is CASNSGSYEQYF.